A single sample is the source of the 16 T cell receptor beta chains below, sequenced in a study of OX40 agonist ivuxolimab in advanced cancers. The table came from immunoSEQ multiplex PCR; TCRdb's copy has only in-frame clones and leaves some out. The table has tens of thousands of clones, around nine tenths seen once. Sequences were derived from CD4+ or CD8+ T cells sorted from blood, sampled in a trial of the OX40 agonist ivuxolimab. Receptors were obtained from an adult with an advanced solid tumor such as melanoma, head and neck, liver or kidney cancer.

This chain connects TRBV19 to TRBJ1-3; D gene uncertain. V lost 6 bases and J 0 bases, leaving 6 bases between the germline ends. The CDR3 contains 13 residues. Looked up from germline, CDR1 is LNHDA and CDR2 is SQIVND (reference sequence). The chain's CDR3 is CASRQSSGNTIYF. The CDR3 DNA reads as TGTGCCAGTAGGCAGAGCTCTGGAAACACCATATATTTT.

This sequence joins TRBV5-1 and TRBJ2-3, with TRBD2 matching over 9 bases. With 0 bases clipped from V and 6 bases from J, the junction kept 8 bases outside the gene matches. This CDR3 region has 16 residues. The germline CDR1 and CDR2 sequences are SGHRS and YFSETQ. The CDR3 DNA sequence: TGCGCCAGCAGCTTGGACAGCGGGAGGAATCTCGATACGCAGTATTTT. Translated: CASSLDSGRNLDTQYF.

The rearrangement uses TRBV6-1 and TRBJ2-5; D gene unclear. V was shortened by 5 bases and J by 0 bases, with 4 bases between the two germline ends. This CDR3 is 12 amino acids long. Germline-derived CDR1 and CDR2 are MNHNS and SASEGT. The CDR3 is CASSRDQETQYF. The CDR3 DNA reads TGTGCCAGCAGTAGGGACCAAGAGACCCAGTACTTC.

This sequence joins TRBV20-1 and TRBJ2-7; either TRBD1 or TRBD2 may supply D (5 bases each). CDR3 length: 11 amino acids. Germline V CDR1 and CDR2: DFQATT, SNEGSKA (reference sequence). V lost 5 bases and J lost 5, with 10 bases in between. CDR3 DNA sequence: TGCAGTGCTCCCGGGGCCCACGAGCAGTACTTC. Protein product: CSAPGAHEQYF.

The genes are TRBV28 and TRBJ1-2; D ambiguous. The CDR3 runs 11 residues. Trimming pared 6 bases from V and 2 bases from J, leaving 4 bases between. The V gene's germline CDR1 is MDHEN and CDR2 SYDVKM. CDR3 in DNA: TGTGCCAGCAGCGGCAACTATGGCTACACCTTC. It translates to CASSGNYGYTF.

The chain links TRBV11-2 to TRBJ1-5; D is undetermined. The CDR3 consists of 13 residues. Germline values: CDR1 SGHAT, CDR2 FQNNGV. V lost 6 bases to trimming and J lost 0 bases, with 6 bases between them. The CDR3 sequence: CASSSYSNQPQHF. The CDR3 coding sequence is TGTGCCAGCAGTTCCTATAGCAATCAGCCCCAGCATTTT.

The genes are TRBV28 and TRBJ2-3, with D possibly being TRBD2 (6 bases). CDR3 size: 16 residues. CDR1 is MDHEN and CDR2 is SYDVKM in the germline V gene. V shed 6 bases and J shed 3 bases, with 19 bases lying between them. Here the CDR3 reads CASSPAGWLGTDTQYF. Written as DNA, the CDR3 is TGTGCCAGCAGCCCCGCGGGGTGGCTGGGGACAGATACGCAGTATTTT.

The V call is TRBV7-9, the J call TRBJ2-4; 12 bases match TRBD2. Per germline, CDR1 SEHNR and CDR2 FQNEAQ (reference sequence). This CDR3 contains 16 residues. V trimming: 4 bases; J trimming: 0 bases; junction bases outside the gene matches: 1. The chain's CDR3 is CASSWTSGIAKNIQYF. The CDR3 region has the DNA TGTGCCAGCAGCTGGACTAGCGGGATAGCCAAAAACATTCAGTACTTC.

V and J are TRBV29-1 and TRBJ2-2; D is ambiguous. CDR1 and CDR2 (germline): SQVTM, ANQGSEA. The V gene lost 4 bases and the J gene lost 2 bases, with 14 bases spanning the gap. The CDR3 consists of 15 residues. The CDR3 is CSVVSQRDNTGELFF. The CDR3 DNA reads TGCAGCGTTGTGTCACAACGAGATAACACCGGGGAGCTGTTTTTT.

CDR3 in amino acids: CASSSDSTYEQYF. The CDR3, as DNA: TGCGCCAGCAGCTCCGACAGTACCTACGAGCAGTACTTC. The J gene is TRBJ2-7, the V gene TRBV5-1; D is perhaps TRBD1 (5 bases). Germline values: CDR1 SGHRS, CDR2 YFSETQ. The CDR3 covers 13 residues. The V end lost 3 bases, the J end lost 2 bases, and 9 bases lay between the germline ends.

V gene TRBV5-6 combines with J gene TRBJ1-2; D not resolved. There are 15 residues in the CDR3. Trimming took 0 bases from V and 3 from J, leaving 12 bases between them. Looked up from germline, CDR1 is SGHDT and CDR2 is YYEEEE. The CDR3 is CASSLGPGFYYGYTF. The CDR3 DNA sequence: TGTGCCAGCAGCTTGGGGCCGGGCTTTTACTATGGCTACACCTTC.

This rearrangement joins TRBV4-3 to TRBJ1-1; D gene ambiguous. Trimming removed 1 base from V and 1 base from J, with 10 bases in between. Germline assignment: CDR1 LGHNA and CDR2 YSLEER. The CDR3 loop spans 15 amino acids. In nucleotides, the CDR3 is TGCGCCAGCAGCCAAGGTGCTGTGACGAACACTGAAGCTTTCTTT. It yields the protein CASSQGAVTNTEAFF.

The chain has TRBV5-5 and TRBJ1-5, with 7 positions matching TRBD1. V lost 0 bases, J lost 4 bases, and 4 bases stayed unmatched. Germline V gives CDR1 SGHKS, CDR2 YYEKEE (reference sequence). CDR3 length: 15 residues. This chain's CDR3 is CASSLGGGQNQPQHF. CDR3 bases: TGTGCCAGCAGCTTGGGAGGGGGACAGAATCAGCCCCAGCATTTT.

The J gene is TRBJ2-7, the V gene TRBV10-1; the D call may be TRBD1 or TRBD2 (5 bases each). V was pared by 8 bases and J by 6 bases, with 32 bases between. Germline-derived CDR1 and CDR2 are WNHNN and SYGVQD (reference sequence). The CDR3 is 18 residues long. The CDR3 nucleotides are TGCGCCAGCGACGACGGGACGAGAAATACACGGATCTGGCGCGAGCAGTACTTC. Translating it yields CASDDGTRNTRIWREQYF.

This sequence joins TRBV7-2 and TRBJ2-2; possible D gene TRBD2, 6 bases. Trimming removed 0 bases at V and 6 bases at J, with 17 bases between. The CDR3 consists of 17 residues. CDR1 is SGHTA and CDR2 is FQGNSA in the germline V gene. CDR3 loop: CASSLARGTRGAGELFF. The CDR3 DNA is TGTGCCAGCAGCTTAGCCCGGGGGACTCGCGGGGCCGGGGAGCTGTTTTTT.

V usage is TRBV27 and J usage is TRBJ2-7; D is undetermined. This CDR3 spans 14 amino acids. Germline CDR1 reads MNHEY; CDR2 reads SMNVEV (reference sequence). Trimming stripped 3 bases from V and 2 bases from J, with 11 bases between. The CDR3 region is CASSFSMQPYEQYF. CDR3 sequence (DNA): TGTGCCAGCAGTTTTTCAATGCAACCCTACGAGCAGTACTTC.